This paragraph covers one T cell receptor (beta chain) sequence. Germline CDR1 SQVTM, CDR2 ANQGSEA. The CDR3 loop spans 14 amino acids. J gave up 3 bases and V 7 bases, and 11 bases lay outside the gene matches. This specimen belongs to a study of blood T cell repertoires in COVID-19. Across the study: Both acute and convalescent COVID-19 samples were obtained from the United States, Italy and Spain. Sources were T cells, B-cell-depleted T cells, or PBMCs; the material itself was cDNA or gDNA.

Methods used by the authors: Amplification from reference gene primers served as the basis for estimated nucleated cell counts. Produced via immunoSEQ multiplex PCR; TCRdb's table is partial and in-frame only. D and trimming were read from the DNA, whereas the V and J calls and clone size are those reported in that table. Here the sample spans 150,000 to 200,000 clones, 85% being singletons. V and J are TRBV29-1 and TRBJ1-1, with 7 bases fitting TRBD1. Sequencing was carried out using peripheral blood. This receptor was obtained from a human donor with acute or convalescent COVID-19. The donor label of this sample is uncertain. The CDR3 sequence is CSARYRGRYTEAFF. CDR3 in DNA: TGCAGCGCGAGGTACAGGGGCCGATACACTGAAGCTTTCTTT.